This T cell receptor beta chain was sequenced during a study of cytomegalovirus exposure and HLA in healthy donors. The study's findings and limits: In a later analysis, several top co-occurrence clusters appeared linked to parvovirus B19, influenza, CMV and Epstein-Barr virus.

In the PCR, 60 Vbeta and 13 Jbeta primers were used. The method was immunoSEQ multiplex PCR; TCRdb's version includes in-frame clones alone and lacks a portion of them. The specimen's table records about 76,000 clones. The CDR3 length is 15 residues. Germline V gene lookup returns CDR1 MGHRA and CDR2 YSYEKL. V dropped 4 bases and J dropped 4 bases, with 16 bases sitting between them. Concerning this clone itself: The target antigen is unknown.

Unrecorded immune exposures were likely, despite nominal health at sampling. The sequence was collected from a woman between 35 and 50 years old in good health and CMV-seropositive. Sequenced material: PBMCs. The rearrangement joins TRBV4-1 to TRBJ1-1, with D possibly TRBD1 on 6 matching bases. Written as DNA, the CDR3 is TGCGCCAGCAGCCCCCAACAGGGCATCGCCACTGAAGCTTTCTTT. It codes for CASSPQQGIATEAFF.